The sequence of this T cell receptor beta chain was determined in a study of T cells in Graves' hyperthyroidism and ophthalmopathy. Study results and limitations: Ophthalmopathy cases were set apart from stable hyperthyroidism by a 13 V-J model.

Note on this clonotype: Antigen specificity is unknown.

The germline gives CDR1 MNHEY, CDR2 SVGEGT. V was pared by 6 bases and J by 13 bases, with 8 bases of the junction left unmatched. The length of the CDR3 is 14 residues. Newly diagnosed patients aged 18 to 65 had hyperthyroidism of under 2 months' duration. Diagnoses were made from clinical symptoms, serum measures (thyroxine and TRAb), thyroid ultrasound and orbital computed tomography. It was RNA transcripts that yielded the amplified TCR beta CDR3 regions. A set of HTBI primers served as the primers for a first-round RT-PCR of the TCR CDR3. TCRdb re-called the multiplex PCR reads through MiXCR, storing one row per CDR3 protein. The table includes about 560,000 distinct CDR3 sequences, 15% to 19% detected once.

This TCR was sampled from a woman in her twenties or thirties with Graves' hyperthyroidism. Material for sequencing was blood. The genes are TRBV6-2 or TRBV6-3 and TRBJ2-5; 16 positions match TRBD2. In nucleotides, the CDR3 is TGTGCCAGCAGACCCGGGACTAGCGGGAGGGCCTTGTACTTC. It yields the protein CASRPGTSGRALYF.